This T cell receptor beta chain was sequenced for a study of CD8+CD57+ T cells in acquired aplastic anemia. At the level of the study: 3.2 ug was the average amount of DNA from sorted CD4+ and CD8+ cells. Study-level points and caveats: Simpson's diversity of CD8+ cells was not significantly different in patients compared with controls.

Germline V gene sequence: CDR1 MNHNS, CDR2 SASEGT. This CDR3 is built from 14 residues. V gave up 4 bases and J gave up 2 bases, with 12 bases separating them. For CDR3 and TCR beta VDJ profiling, genomic DNA was the template used. TCRdb reanalysed the reads using MiXCR and keeps one entry per CDR3 protein. The table records 55,000 to 80,000 distinct CDR3 sequences, under 65% of them present only once. As for this clonotype: What it binds is unknown.

The origin of this receptor is a human donor in good health, serving as a control. The chain recombines TRBV6-1 with TRBJ2-7; possible D gene TRBD2, 6 bases. The specimen was sorted CD4+, CD8+, or CD8+CD57+ T cells (not recorded which) from PBMCs. CDR3 amino acids: CASSAGGATYEQYF. The CDR3 DNA sequence: TGTGCCAGCAGTGCTGGCGGGGCCACCTACGAGCAGTACTTC.